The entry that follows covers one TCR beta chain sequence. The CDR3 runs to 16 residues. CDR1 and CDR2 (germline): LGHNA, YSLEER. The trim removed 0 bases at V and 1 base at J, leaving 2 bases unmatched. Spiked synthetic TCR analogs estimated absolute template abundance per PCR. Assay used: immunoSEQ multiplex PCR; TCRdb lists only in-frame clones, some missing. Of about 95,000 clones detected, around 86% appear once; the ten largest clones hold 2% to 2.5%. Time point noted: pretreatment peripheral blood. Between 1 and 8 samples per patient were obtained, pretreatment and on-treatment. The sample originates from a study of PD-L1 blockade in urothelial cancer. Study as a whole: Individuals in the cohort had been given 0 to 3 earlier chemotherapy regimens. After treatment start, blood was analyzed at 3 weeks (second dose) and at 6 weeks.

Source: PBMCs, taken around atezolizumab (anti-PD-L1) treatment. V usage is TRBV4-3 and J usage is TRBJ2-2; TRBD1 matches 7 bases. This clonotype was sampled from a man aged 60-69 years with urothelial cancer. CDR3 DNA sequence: TGCGCCAGCAGCCAAGATAACAGGGGGAACACCGGGGAGCTGTTTTTT. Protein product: CASSQDNRGNTGELFF.